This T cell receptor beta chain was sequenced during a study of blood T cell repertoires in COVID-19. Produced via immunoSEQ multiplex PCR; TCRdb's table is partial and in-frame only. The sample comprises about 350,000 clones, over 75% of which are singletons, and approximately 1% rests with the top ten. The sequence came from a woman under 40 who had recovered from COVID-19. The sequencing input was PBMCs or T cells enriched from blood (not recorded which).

CDR3 sequence: CASSLTGIEVGTGELFF. The CDR3 region has the DNA TGTGCCAGCAGTTTGACAGGGATCGAAGTAGGCACCGGGGAGCTGTTTTTT. The V gene is TRBV28, the J gene TRBJ2-2, with 7 nucleotides matching TRBD1. Germline V gene sequence: CDR1 MDHEN, CDR2 SYDVKM. Germline trimming cut 3 bases from V and 4 bases from J; bases unmatched to any gene: 11. The CDR3 runs 17 residues. The whole variable domain, filled in from reference TRBV28 and TRBJ2-2, reads DVKVTQSSRYLVKRTGEKVFLECVQDMDHENMFWYRQDPGLGLRLIYFSYDVKMKEKGDIPEGYSVSREKKERFSLILESASTNQTSMYLCASSLTGIEVGTGELFFGEGSRLTVL.